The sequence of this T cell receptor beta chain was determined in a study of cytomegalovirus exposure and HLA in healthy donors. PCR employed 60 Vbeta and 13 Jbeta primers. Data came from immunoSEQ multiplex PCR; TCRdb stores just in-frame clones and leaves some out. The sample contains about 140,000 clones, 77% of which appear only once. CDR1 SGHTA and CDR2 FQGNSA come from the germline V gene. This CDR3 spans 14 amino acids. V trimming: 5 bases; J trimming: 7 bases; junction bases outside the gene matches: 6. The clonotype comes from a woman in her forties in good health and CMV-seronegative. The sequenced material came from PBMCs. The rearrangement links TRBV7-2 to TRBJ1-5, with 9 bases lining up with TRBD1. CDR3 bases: TGTGCCAGCAGCGTTACAGGGGGCGAGCAGCCCCAGCATTTT. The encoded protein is CASSVTGGEQPQHF.